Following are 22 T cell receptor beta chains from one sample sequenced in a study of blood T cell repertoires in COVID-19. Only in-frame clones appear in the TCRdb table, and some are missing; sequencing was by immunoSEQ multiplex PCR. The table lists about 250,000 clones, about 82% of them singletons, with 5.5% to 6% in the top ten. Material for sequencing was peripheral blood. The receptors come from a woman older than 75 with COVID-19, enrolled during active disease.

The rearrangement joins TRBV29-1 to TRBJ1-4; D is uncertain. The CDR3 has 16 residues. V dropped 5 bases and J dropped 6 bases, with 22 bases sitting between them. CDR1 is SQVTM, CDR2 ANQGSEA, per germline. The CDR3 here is CSVRWNFPLGDEKLFF. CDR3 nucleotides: TGCAGCGTTAGGTGGAACTTCCCCCTTGGAGATGAAAAACTGTTTTTT.

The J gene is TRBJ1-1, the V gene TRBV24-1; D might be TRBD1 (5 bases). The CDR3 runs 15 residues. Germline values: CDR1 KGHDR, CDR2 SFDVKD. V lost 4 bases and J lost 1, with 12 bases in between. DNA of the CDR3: TGTGCCACCAGTGAAGCCGCGGGGCCGAACACTGAAGCTTTCTTT. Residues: CATSEAAGPNTEAFF.

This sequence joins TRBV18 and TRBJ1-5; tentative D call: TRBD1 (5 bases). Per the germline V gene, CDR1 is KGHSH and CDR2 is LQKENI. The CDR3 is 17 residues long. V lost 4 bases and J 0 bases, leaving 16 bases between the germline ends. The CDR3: CASSRGPRQYSNQPQHF. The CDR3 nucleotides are TGTGCCAGCTCACGGGGCCCCCGACAGTATAGCAATCAGCCCCAGCATTTT.

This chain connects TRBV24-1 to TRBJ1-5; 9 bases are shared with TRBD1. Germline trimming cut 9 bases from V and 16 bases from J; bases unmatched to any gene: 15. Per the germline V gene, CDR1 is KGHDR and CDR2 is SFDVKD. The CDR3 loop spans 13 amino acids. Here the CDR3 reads CATGDRGGSINHF. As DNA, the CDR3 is TGTGCCACCGGCGACAGGGGGGGTTCGATTAATCATTTT.

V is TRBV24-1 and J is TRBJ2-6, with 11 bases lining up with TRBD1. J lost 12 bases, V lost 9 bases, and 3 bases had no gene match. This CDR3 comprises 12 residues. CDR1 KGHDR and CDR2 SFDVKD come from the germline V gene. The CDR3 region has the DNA TGTGCCACCGGACAGGGGGCAAGCGTCCTGACTTTC. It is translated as CATGQGASVLTF.

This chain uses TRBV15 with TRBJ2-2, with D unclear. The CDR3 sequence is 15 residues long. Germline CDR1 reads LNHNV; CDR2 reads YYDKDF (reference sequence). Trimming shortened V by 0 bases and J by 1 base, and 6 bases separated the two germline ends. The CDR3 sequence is CATSRDSGNTGELFF. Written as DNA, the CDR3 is TGTGCCACCAGCAGAGATTCGGGGAACACCGGGGAGCTGTTTTTT.

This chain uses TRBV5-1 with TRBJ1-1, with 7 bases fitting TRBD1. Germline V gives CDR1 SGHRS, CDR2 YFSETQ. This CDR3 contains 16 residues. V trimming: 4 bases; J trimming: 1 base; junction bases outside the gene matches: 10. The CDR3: CASSPAGQDPNTEAFF. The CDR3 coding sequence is TGCGCCAGCAGCCCAGCAGGACAGGACCCGAACACTGAAGCTTTCTTT.

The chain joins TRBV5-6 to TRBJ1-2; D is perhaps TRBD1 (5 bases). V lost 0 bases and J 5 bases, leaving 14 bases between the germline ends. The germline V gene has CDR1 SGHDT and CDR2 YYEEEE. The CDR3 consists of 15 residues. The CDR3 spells CASSLGGSQRYGYTF. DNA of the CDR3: TGTGCCAGCAGCTTGGGGGGCTCGCAGCGATATGGCTACACCTTC.

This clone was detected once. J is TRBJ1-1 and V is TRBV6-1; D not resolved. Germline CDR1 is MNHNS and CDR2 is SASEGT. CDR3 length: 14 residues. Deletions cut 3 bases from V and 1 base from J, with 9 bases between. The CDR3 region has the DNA TGTGCCAGCAGTGAGTGGACTGAGAACACTGAAGCTTTCTTT. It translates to CASSEWTENTEAFF.

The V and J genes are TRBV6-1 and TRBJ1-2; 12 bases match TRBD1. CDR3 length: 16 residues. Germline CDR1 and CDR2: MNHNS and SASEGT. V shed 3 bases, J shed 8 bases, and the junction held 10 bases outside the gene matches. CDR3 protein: CASSDWGTGGRGGYTF. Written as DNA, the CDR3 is TGTGCCAGCAGTGATTGGGGGACAGGGGGCCGTGGAGGCTACACCTTC.

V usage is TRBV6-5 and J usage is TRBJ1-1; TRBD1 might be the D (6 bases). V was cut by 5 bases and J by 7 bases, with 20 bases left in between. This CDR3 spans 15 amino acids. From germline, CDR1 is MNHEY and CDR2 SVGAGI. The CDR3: CASSRGGEVAREAFF. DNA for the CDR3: TGTGCCAGCAGTAGAGGGGGGGAGGTAGCGCGTGAAGCTTTCTTT.

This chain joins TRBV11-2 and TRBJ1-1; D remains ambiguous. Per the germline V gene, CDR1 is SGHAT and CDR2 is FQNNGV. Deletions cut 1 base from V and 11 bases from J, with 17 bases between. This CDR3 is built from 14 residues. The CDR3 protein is CASSLGGGDPGAFF. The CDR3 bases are TGTGCCAGCAGCTTAGGCGGCGGGGATCCGGGCGCTTTCTTT.

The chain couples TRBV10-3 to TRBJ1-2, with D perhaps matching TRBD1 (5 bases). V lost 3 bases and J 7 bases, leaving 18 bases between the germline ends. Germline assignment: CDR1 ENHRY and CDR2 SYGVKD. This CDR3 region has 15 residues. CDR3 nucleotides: TGTGCCATCAGTGAAAATGGTCAGGGATTAGGTGGCTACACCTTC. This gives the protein CAISENGQGLGGYTF.

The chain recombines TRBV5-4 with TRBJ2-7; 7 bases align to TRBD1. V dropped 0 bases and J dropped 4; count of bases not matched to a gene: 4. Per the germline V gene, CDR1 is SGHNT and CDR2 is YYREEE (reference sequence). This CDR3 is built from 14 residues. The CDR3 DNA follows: TGTGCCAGCAGCTTGGACAGGGGCCCATACGAGCAGTACTTC. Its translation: CASSLDRGPYEQYF.

This chain's CDR3 is CASSFALLAGMGTQYF. For the CDR3, the DNA is TGTGCCAGCAGTTTCGCGCTATTAGCGGGGATGGGGACCCAGTACTTC. The chain has TRBV28 and TRBJ2-5; 8 nucleotides align to TRBD2. CDR3 length: 16 residues. V was pared by 3 bases and J by 7 bases, with 13 bases of the junction left unmatched. Germline V gene lookup returns CDR1 MDHEN and CDR2 SYDVKM.

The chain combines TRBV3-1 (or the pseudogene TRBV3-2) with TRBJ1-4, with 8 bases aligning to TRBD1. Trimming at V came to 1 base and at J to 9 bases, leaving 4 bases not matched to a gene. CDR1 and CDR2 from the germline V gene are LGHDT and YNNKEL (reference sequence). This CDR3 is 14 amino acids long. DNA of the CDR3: TGTGCCAGCAGCCAAGCAGGGGGCAATCAAAAACTGTTTTTT. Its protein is CASSQAGGNQKLFF.

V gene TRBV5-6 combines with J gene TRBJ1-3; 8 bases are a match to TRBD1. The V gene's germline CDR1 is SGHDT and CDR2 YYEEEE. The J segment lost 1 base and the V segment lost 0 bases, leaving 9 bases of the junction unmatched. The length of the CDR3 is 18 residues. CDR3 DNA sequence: TGTGCCAGCAGCTTGGGGCAGGGGGCGCCGTTTTCTGGAAACACCATATATTTT. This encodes CASSLGQGAPFSGNTIYF.

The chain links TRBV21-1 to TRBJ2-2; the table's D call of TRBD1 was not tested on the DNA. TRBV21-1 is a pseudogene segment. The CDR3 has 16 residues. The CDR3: CASSKKRGQGTGELFF. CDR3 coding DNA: TGTGCCAGCAGCAAAAAGCGTGGACAGGGCACCGGGGAGCTGTTTTTT.

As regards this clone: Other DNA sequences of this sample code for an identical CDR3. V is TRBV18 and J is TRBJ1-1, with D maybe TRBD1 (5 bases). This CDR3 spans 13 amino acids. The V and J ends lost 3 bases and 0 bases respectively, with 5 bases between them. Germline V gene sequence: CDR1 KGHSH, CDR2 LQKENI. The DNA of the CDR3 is TGTGCCAGCTCACCGGGGCTGAACACTGAAGCTTTCTTT. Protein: CASSPGLNTEAFF.

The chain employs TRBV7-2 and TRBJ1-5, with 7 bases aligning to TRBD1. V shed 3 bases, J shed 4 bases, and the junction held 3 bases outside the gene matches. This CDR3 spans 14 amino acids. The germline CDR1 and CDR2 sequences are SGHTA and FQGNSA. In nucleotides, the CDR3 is TGTGCCAGCAGCTTCGGACAGGTTAATCAGCCCCAGCATTTT. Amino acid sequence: CASSFGQVNQPQHF. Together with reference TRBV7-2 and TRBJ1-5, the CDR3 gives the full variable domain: GAGVSQSPSNKVTEKGKDVELRCDPISGHTALYWYRQSLGQGLEFLIYFQGNSAPDKSGLPSDRFSAERTGGSVSTLTIQRTQQEDSAVYLCASSFGQVNQPQHFGDGTRLSIL.

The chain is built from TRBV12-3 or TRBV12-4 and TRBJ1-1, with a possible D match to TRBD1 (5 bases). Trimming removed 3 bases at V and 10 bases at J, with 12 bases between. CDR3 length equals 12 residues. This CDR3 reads CASSFAGDGAFF. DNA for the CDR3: TGTGCCAGCAGTTTTGCGGGGGATGGAGCTTTCTTT.

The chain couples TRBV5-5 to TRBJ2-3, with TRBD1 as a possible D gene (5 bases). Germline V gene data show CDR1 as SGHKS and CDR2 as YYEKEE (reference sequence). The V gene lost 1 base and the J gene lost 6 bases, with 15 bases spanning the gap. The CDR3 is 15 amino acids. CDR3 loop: CASSLWQGVGDTQYF. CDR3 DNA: TGTGCCAGCAGCTTGTGGCAGGGTGTTGGGGATACGCAGTATTTT.